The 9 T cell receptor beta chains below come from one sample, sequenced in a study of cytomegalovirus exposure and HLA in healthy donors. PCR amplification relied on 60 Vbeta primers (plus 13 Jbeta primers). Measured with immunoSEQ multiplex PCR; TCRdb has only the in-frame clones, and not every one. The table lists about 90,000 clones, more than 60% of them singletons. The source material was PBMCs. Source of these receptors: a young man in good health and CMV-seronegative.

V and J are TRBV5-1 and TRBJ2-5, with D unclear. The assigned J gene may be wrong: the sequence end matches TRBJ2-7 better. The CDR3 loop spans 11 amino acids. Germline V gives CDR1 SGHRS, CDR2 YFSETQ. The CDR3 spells CASSASYEQYF. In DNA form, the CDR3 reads TGCGCCAGCAGCGCTTCCTACGAGCAGTACTTC.

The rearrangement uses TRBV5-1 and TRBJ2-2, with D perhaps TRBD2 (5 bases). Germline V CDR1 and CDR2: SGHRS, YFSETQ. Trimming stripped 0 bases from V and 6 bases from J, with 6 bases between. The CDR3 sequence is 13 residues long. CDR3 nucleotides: TGCGCCAGCAGCTTGGGAGGGTCCGGGGAGCTGTTTTTT. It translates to CASSLGGSGELFF.

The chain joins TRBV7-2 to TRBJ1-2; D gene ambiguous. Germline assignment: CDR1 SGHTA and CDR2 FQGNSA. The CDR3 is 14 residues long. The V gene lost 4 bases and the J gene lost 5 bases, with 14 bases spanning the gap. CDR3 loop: CASSSLSGGYGYTF. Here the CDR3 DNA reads TGTGCCAGCAGCTCCCTTAGCGGAGGGTATGGCTACACCTTC.

The CDR3 region is CASSSMDITVVAFF. CDR3 DNA: TGTGCCAGCAGTTCAATGGACATTACGGTCGTGGCTTTCTTT. The chain combines TRBV27 with TRBJ1-1; maybe TRBD1 (5 bases). The germline gives CDR1 MNHEY, CDR2 SMNVEV (reference sequence). CDR3 length: 14 residues. V lost 4 bases, J lost 11 bases, and 20 bases lay in between.

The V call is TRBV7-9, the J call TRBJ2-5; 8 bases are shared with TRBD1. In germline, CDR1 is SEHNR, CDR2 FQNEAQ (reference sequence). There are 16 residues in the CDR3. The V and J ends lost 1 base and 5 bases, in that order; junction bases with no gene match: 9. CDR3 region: CASSLVGRGRVETQYF. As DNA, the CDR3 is TGTGCCAGCAGCTTAGTTGGCAGGGGGCGCGTGGAGACCCAGTACTTC.

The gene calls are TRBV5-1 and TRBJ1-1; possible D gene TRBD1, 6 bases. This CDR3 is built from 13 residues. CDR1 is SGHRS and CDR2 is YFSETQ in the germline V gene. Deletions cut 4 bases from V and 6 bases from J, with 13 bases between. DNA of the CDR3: TGCGCCAGCAGCGCCGGACAGAAGGCTGAAGCTTTCTTT. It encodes CASSAGQKAEAFF.

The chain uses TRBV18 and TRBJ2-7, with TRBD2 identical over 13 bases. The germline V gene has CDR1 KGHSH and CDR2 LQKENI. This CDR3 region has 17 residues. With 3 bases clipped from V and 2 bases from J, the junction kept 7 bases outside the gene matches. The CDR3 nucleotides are TGTGCCAGCTCACCGCGTGGACTAGCGGGGGTAGCCTACGAGCAGTACTTC. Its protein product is CASSPRGLAGVAYEQYF.

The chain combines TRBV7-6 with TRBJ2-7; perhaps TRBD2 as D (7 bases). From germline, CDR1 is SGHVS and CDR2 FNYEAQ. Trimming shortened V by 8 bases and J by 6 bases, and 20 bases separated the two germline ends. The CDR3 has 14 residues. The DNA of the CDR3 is TGTGCCAGCCCCCCTTTTGCGGGGGCCGGCGAGCAGTACTTC. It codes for CASPPFAGAGEQYF.

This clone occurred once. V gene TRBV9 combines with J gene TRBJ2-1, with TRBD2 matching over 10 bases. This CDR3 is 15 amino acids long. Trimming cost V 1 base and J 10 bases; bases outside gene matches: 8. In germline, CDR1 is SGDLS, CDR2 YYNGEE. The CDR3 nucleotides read TGTGCCAGCAGCGTATCCAGCGGGGGGGCATGGGAGCAGTTCTTC. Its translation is CASSVSSGGAWEQFF.